Following are 28 T cell receptor beta chains from one sample sequenced in a study of human T cells and chemical hapten exposure. TCRdb analysed the RACE reads with MiXCR anew, one entry per CDR3 protein. The sample consists of 240,000 or so distinct CDR3 sequences, approximately 8.4% of them appearing once. This sample's time point: pre-sensitization, week 0. The treatment was: therapeutic diphenylcyclopropenone sensitization with weekly scalp DPC. Sequenced material: whole blood, taken in connection with sensitization to the hapten diphenylcyclopropenone (DPC). The receptors stem from a woman between 35 and 50 years old with alopecia areata. Some clones in this sample may be carry-over from other donors' samples.

For this clonotype: The missing conserved phenylalanine or tryptophan at the end of this CDR3 makes a read error likely. V is TRBV29-1 and J is TRBJ2-3; TRBD2 agrees at 7 bases. CDR1 and CDR2 (germline): SQVTM, ANQGSEA. V trimming: 4 bases; J trimming: 3 bases; junction bases outside the gene matches: 10. The CDR3 is made up of 15 amino acids. In DNA, the CDR3 is TGCAGCGTTGGGGCGACTAGCAGTTTGACAGATACGCAGTATATT. Translated, it gives CSVGATSSLTDTQYI.

The chain combines TRBV7-9 with TRBJ1-2; D perhaps matches TRBD1 (5 bases). CDR1 SEHNR and CDR2 FQNEAQ come from the germline V gene (reference sequence). V was cut by 5 bases and J by 1 base, with 14 bases left in between. The CDR3 has 15 residues. The CDR3 protein is CASSRGRAFNYGYTF. As DNA, the CDR3 is TGTGCCAGCAGCCGGGGCAGAGCCTTTAACTATGGCTACACCTTC.

The table lists this clonotype with a few counts. The rearrangement joins TRBV18 to TRBJ2-3, with D possibly being TRBD1 (6 bases). The CDR3 consists of 15 residues. CDR1 KGHSH and CDR2 LQKENI come from the germline V gene. V shed 4 bases and J shed 3 bases, with 14 bases lying between them. CDR3 sequence (DNA): TGTGCCAGCTCACAGATACAGGGCCAGACAGATACGCAGTATTTT. The encoded protein is CASSQIQGQTDTQYF. Using reference TRBV18 and TRBJ2-3 for the parts outside the CDR3, the full variable domain is NAGVMQNPRHLVRRRGQEARLRCSPMKGHSHVYWYRQLPEEGLKFMVYLQKENIIDESGMPKERFSAEFPKEGPSILRIQQVVRGDSAAYFCASSQIQGQTDTQYFGPGTRLTVL.

This clonotype has only a few counts. This chain joins TRBV6-1 and TRBJ2-2, with a weak D call TRBD1 (6 bases). Germline V gene sequence: CDR1 MNHNS, CDR2 SASEGT. This CDR3 comprises 15 residues. V dropped 4 bases and J dropped 5 bases, with 14 bases sitting between them. The CDR3 is CASSASRGTTGELFF. The CDR3 bases are TGTGCCAGCAGTGCAAGCAGGGGAACGACCGGGGAGCTGTTTTTT.

This clonotype was observed a few times. This chain joins TRBV11-2 and TRBJ1-1; D might be TRBD1 (5 bases). The CDR3 sequence is 14 residues long. Germline loops: CDR1 SGHAT, CDR2 FQNNGV. Trimming cost V 6 bases and J 2 bases, with 13 bases left between them. The CDR3 DNA follows: TGTGCCAGCAGTTTAATCCAGGGAAACACTGAAGCTTTCTTT. Its translation is CASSLIQGNTEAFF.

This clonotype showed up many times. This chain uses TRBV6-2 or TRBV6-3 with TRBJ2-7; tentatively, D is TRBD2 (6 bases). V was clipped by 2 bases and J by 5 bases, with 13 bases between them. Germline values: CDR1 MNHEY, CDR2 SVGEGT. This CDR3 is 14 amino acids long. This CDR3 reads CASSYGGVVNEQYF. CDR3 in DNA: TGTGCCAGCAGTTACGGCGGGGTGGTTAACGAGCAGTACTTC.

This clonotype was counted between two and nine times. The gene calls are TRBV3-1 and TRBJ2-1; TRBD2 aligns across 12 bases. Per the germline V gene, CDR1 is LGHDT and CDR2 is YNNKEL (reference sequence). The CDR3 consists of 17 residues. V shed 4 bases, J shed 4 bases, and the junction held 8 bases outside the gene matches. The CDR3: CASSPRTSGIGYNEQFF. CDR3 nucleotides: TGTGCCAGCAGCCCGCGGACTAGCGGGATCGGGTACAATGAGCAGTTCTTC.

This clonotype was picked up a small number of times. The chain has TRBV12-3 or TRBV12-4 and TRBJ2-2; D not certain. There are 12 residues in the CDR3. V lost 6 bases and J 6 bases, leaving 8 bases between the germline ends. The CDR3 DNA sequence: TGTGCCAGCAGATTCGACCCCGGGGAGCTGTTTTTT. This sequence encodes CASRFDPGELFF.

This clonotype was detected only a few times. J is TRBJ1-2 and V is TRBV7-8; a possible D gene is TRBD1 (6 bases). Looked up from germline, CDR1 is SGHVS and CDR2 is FQNEAQ. Trimming shortened V by 5 bases and J by 1 base, and 14 bases separated the two germline ends. CDR3 size: 15 residues. The CDR3 sequence: CASSPRGGLNYGYTF. In nucleotides, the CDR3 is TGTGCCAGCAGCCCACGGGGGGGGCTTAACTATGGCTACACCTTC.

The genes are TRBV6-2 or TRBV6-3 and TRBJ2-1, with 7 bases fitting TRBD2. Unmatched junction bases numbered 16, after V lost 0 bases and J lost 8 bases. This CDR3 is built from 18 residues. Germline assignment: CDR1 MNHEY and CDR2 SVGEGT. For the CDR3, the DNA is TGTGCCAGCAGTTACTCCCCCATGACGGGCGGGGGTTCAGATGAGCAGTTCTTC. It yields the protein CASSYSPMTGGGSDEQFF.

The chain carries TRBV20-1 and TRBJ2-3; a possible D gene is TRBD2 (5 bases). CDR1 is DFQATT and CDR2 is SNEGSKA in the germline V gene (reference sequence). The V end lost 3 bases, the J end lost 4 bases, and 14 bases lay between the germline ends. This CDR3 has 14 residues. This CDR3 reads CSASGIAMPDTQYF. The DNA for the CDR3 is TGCAGTGCTAGCGGAATAGCGATGCCAGATACGCAGTATTTT.

This clonotype was detected a few times. V gene TRBV20-1 combines with J gene TRBJ2-3, with a tentative D call TRBD2 (6 bases). There are 14 residues in the CDR3. Trimming left V 4 bases short and J 4 bases short, with 15 bases between. The V gene's germline CDR1 is DFQATT and CDR2 SNEGSKA (reference sequence). CDR3 DNA: TGCAGTGCTATCGCGGGGTTTGGAGCAGATACGCAGTATTTT. It encodes CSAIAGFGADTQYF.

The chain employs TRBV5-5 and TRBJ1-2, with unresolved D. The germline V and J ends were trimmed by 2 bases and 7 bases, with 12 bases remaining between them. Germline V CDR1 and CDR2: SGHKS, YYEKEE (reference sequence). This CDR3 comprises 13 residues. CDR3 in DNA: TGTGCCAGCAGCTTCCCAGGCCCCAGTGGCTACACCTTC. Its protein product is CASSFPGPSGYTF.

V is TRBV7-2 and J is TRBJ2-4, with no clear D. V lost 1 base, J lost 6 bases, and 10 bases lay in between. The CDR3 length is 14 residues. Germline CDR1 SGHTA, CDR2 FQGNSA. The CDR3 DNA reads as TGTGCCAGCAGCTTAGGGATCCGTGGAAACATTCAGTACTTC. Translating gives CASSLGIRGNIQYF.

The chain joins TRBV20-1 to TRBJ1-1, with a weak D call TRBD1 (5 bases). V lost 3 bases and J 1 base, leaving 12 bases between the germline ends. Germline V gene lookup returns CDR1 DFQATT and CDR2 SNEGSKA (reference sequence). The CDR3 spans 14 residues. CDR3 in DNA: TGCAGTGCTAGTTACAGGTACTGGAACACTGAAGCTTTCTTT. It translates to CSASYRYWNTEAFF.

The chain uses TRBV20-1 and TRBJ2-1; 8 bases agree with TRBD2. This CDR3 spans 17 amino acids. Germline CDR1 and CDR2: DFQATT and SNEGSKA (reference sequence). The V segment lost 2 bases and the J segment 1 base; nucleotides outside the gene matches: 10. CDR3 residues: CSARPPGGKVSYNEQFF. The CDR3 DNA follows: TGCAGTGCTAGACCCCCGGGGGGGAAGGTGTCCTACAATGAGCAGTTCTTC.

This clonotype has ten or more counts. V and J are TRBV7-6 and TRBJ2-7; 9 positions agree with TRBD2. V lost 4 bases, J lost 7 bases, and 2 bases stayed unmatched. Germline lookup yields CDR1 SGHVS and CDR2 FNYEAQ. There are 12 residues in the CDR3. DNA of the CDR3: TGTGCCAGCAGCTCGACTAGCGGTGAGCAGTACTTC. Protein product: CASSSTSGEQYF.

This clonotype was seen a few times. The chain is built from TRBV6-2 or TRBV6-3 and TRBJ2-7; D unresolved. V dropped 6 bases and J dropped 10 bases, with 16 bases sitting between them. The CDR3 consists of 12 residues. Per germline, CDR1 MNHEY and CDR2 SVGEGT. The CDR3 region is CASSQAWNSQYF. DNA for the CDR3: TGTGCCAGCAGCCAAGCTTGGAACTCACAGTACTTC.

The chain recombines TRBV7-3 with TRBJ2-2; D ambiguous. The CDR3 consists of 11 residues. Between the trimmed V and J ends, which lost 8 bases and 2 bases, there was a span of 3 bases. Germline loops: CDR1 SGHTA, CDR2 FQGTGA. The CDR3 DNA reads TGTGCCAGCGGCAACACCGGGGAGCTGTTTTTT. This encodes CASGNTGELFF. Based on the CDR3 plus reference TRBV7-3 and TRBJ2-2, the full variable domain is GAGVSQTPSNKVTEKGKYVELRCDPISGHTALYWYRQSLGQGPEFLIYFQGTGAADDSGLPNDRFFAVRPEGSVSTLKIQRTERGDSAVYLCASGNTGELFFGEGSRLTVL.

CDR3 sequence (DNA): TGTGCCATCATGAACCAGGCCTTATCCAATGGCTACACCTTC. Amino acid sequence: CAIMNQALSNGYTF. The V and J genes are TRBV10-3 and TRBJ1-2, with D hard to call. V gave up 7 bases and J gave up 6 bases, with 18 bases separating them. Germline loops: CDR1 ENHRY, CDR2 SYGVKD. This CDR3 region has 14 residues.

The genes are TRBV28 and TRBJ2-7; perhaps TRBD1 as D (5 bases). V lost 3 bases to trimming and J lost 5 bases, with 11 bases between them. In germline, CDR1 is MDHEN, CDR2 SYDVKM. This CDR3 region has 13 residues. CDR3 region: CASSFGQGNEQYF. DNA for the CDR3: TGTGCCAGCAGTTTCGGGCAGGGAAACGAGCAGTACTTC.

This clonotype has a handful of counts. The rearrangement links TRBV19 to TRBJ1-1, with TRBD1 as a possible D gene (5 bases). The CDR3 covers 13 residues. The ends were cut back, 9 bases at V and 6 bases at J, with 17 bases in the middle. Germline CDR1 reads LNHDA; CDR2 reads SQIVND (reference sequence). In DNA form, the CDR3 reads TGTGCCAGCCTCCGACGGGACCTCCCTGAAGCTTTCTTT. This sequence encodes CASLRRDLPEAFF. The full variable domain, in which reference TRBV19 and TRBJ1-1 provide the parts outside the CDR3, is DGGITQSPKYLFRKEGQNVTLSCEQNLNHDAMYWYRQDPGQGLRLIYYSQIVNDFQKGDIAEGYSVSREKKESFPLTVTSAQKNPTAFYLCASLRRDLPEAFFGQGTRLTVV.

This clonotype came up many times. V is TRBV6-1 and J is TRBJ2-1; unclear D gene. Trimming took 6 bases from V and 7 from J, leaving 10 bases between them. The CDR3 has 12 amino acids. The germline V gene encodes CDR1 MNHNS and CDR2 SASEGT. The CDR3 coding sequence is TGTGCCAGCAGATCCCCAGGTAATGAGCAGTTCTTC. This codes for CASRSPGNEQFF.

The sample holds many counts of this clonotype. This chain joins TRBV4-2 and TRBJ1-1; no clear D gene. Between the trimmed V and J ends, which lost 2 bases and 0 bases, there was a span of 4 bases. This CDR3 region has 13 residues. From germline, CDR1 is LGHNA and CDR2 YNFKEQ. The CDR3 DNA sequence: TGTGCCAGCAGCCAAACAGTGAACACTGAAGCTTTCTTT. Translating gives CASSQTVNTEAFF.

The V gene is TRBV12-3 or TRBV12-4, the J gene TRBJ2-1; TRBD1 aligns across 10 bases. CDR3 length: 15 amino acids. Trimming took 3 bases from V and 4 from J; bases not matched to a gene: 3. Here the CDR3 DNA reads TGTGCCAGCAGTTTCCGGACAGGGGGTTACAATGAGCAGTTCTTC. It encodes CASSFRTGGYNEQFF.

This clonotype occurred many times. The V call is TRBV7-6, the J call TRBJ2-7; 7 bases line up with TRBD1. The germline CDR1 and CDR2 sequences are SGHVS and FNYEAQ. This CDR3 region has 14 residues. The ends lost 5 bases at V and 4 bases at J; junction bases unmatched: 8. The CDR3 loop reads CASSTRTDRYEQYF. The CDR3 region has the DNA TGTGCCAGCAGCACCAGAACGGACAGGTACGAGCAGTACTTC.

The rearrangement links TRBV29-1 to TRBJ2-7, with 7 positions matching TRBD1. Germline-derived CDR1 and CDR2 are SQVTM and ANQGSEA. The CDR3 loop spans 14 amino acids. After removal of 6 bases from V and 3 bases from J, the junction contained 11 bases not matched to a gene. CDR3 region: CSVVGRTGLYEQYF. DNA of the CDR3: TGCAGCGTGGTGGGACGGACAGGACTCTACGAGCAGTACTTC.

V usage is TRBV20-1 and J usage is TRBJ1-6; 7 bases match TRBD1. Per germline, CDR1 DFQATT and CDR2 SNEGSKA (reference sequence). Trimming took 3 bases from V and 6 from J; bases not matched to a gene: 5. This CDR3 contains 14 residues. The CDR3: CSASTRDSNSPLHF. The CDR3 DNA is TGCAGTGCTAGTACTAGGGACAGTAATTCACCCCTCCACTTT.